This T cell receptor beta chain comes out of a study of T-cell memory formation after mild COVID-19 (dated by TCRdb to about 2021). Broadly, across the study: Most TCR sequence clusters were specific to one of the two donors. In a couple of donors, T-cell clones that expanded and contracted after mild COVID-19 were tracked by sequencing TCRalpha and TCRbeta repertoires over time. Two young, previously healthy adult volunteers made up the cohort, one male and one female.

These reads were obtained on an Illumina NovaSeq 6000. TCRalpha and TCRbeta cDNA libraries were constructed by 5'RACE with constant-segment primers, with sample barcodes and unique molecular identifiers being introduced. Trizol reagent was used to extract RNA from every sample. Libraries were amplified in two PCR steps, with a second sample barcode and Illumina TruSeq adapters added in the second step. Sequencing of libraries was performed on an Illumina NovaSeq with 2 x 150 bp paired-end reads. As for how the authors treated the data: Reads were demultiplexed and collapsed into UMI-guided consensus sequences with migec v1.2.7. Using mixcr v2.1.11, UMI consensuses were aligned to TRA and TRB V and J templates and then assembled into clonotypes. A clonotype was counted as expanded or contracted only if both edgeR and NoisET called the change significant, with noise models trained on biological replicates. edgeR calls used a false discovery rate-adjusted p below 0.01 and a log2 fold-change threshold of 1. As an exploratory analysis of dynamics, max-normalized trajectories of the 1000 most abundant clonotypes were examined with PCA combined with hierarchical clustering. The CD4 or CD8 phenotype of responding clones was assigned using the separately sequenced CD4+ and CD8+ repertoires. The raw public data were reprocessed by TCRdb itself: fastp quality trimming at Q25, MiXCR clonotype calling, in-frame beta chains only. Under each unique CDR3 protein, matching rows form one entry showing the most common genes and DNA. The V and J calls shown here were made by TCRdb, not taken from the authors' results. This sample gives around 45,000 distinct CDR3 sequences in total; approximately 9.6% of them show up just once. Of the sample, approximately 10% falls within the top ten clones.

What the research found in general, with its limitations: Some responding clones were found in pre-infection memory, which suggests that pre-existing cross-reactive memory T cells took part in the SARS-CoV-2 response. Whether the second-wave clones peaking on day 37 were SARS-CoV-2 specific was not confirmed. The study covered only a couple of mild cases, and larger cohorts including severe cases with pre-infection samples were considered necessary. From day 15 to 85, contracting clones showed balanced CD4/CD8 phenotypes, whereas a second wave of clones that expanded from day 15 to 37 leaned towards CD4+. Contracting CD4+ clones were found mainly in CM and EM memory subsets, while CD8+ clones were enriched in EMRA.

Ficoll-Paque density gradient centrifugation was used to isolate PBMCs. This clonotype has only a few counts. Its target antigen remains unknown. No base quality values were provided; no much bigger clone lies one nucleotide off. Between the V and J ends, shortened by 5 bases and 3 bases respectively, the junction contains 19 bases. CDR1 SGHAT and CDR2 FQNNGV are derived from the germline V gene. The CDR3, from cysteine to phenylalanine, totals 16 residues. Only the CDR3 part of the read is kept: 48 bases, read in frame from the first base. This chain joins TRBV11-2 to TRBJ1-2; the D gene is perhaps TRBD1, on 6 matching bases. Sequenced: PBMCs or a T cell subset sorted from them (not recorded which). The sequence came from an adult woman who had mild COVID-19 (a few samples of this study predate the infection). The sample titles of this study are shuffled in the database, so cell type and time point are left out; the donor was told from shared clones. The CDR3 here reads CASSLQGQIGDYGYTF. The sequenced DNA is TGTGCCAGCAGCCTACAAGGACAGATCGGGGACTATGGCTACACCTTC.